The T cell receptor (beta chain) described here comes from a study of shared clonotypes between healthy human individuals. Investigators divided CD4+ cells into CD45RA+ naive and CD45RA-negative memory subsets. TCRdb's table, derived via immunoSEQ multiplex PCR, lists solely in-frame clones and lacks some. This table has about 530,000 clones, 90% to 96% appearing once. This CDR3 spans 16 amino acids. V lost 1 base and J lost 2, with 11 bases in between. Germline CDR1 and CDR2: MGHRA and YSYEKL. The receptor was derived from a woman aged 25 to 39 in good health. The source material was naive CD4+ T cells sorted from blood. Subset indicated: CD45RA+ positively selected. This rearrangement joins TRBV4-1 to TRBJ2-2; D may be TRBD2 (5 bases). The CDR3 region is CASSQAWTGNTGELFF. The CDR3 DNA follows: TGCGCCAGCAGCCAAGCGTGGACTGGTAACACCGGGGAGCTGTTTTTT.